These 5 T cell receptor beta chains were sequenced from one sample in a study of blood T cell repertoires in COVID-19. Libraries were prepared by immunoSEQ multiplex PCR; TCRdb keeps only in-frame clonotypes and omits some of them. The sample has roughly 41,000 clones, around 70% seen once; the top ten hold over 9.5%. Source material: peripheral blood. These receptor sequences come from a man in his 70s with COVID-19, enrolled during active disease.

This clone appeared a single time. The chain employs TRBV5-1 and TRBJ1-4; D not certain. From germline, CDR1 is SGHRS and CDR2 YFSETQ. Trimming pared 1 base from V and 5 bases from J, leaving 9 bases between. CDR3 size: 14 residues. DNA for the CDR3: TGCGCCAGCAGCTTGTGGCAGGCCAATGAAAAACTGTTTTTT. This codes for CASSLWQANEKLFF.

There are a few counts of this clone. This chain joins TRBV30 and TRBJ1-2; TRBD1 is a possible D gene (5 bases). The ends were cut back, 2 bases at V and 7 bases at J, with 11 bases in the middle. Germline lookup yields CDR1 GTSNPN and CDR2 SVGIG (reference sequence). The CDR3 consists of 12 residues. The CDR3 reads CAWSNRGFGYTF. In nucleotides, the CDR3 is TGTGCCTGGAGTAATAGGGGTTTTGGCTACACCTTC.

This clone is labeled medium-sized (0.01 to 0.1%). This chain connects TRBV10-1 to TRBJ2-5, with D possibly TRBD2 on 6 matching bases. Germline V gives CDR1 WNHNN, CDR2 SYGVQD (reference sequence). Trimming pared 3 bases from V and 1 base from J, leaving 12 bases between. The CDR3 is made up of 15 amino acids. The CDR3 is CASSEGTGGQETQYF. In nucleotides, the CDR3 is TGCGCCAGCAGTGAAGGGACTGGGGGCCAAGAGACCCAGTACTTC.

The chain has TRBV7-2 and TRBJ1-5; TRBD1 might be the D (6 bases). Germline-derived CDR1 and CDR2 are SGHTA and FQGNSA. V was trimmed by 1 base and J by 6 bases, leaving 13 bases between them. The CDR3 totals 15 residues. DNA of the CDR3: TGTGCCAGCAGCTTAGGACAGACAGGCGGTCAGCCCCAGCATTTT. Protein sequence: CASSLGQTGGQPQHF.

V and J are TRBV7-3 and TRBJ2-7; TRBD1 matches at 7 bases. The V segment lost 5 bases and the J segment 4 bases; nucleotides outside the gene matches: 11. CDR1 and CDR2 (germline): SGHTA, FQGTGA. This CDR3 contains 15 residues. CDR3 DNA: TGTGCCAGCAGCCTGGACCCGGGACAGAATTACGAGCAGTACTTC. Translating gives CASSLDPGQNYEQYF. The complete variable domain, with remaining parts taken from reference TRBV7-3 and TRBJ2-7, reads GAGVSQTPSNKVTEKGKYVELRCDPISGHTALYWYRQSLGQGPEFLIYFQGTGAADDSGLPNDRFFAVRPEGSVSTLKIQRTERGDSAVYLCASSLDPGQNYEQYFGPGTRLTVT.